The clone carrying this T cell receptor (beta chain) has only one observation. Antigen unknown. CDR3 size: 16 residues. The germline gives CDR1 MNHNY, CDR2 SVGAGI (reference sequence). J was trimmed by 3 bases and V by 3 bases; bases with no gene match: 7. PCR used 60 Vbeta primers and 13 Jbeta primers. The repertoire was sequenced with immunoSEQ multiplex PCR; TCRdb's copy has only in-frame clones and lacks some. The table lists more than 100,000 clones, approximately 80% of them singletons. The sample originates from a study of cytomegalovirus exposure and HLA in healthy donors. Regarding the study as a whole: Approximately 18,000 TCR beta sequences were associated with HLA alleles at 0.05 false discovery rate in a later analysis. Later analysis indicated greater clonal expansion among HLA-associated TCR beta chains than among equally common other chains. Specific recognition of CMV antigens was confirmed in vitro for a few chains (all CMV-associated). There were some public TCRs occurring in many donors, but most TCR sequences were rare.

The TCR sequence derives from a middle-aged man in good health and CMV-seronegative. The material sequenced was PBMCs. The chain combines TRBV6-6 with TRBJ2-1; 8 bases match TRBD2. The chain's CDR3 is CASSYMEREIYNEQFF. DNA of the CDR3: TGTGCCAGCAGTTATATGGAGCGGGAGATCTACAATGAGCAGTTCTTC.